These 28 T cell receptor beta chains originate from one sample sequenced in a study of shared clonotypes between healthy human individuals. This table comes from immunoSEQ multiplex PCR, and its TCRdb copy is limited to in-frame clones, with some not included. The sample yields around 500,000 clones, roughly 80% seen once. Sequenced material: PBMCs. These receptors all come from a woman between 40 and 55 years old in good health. Some clones in this sample may be carry-over from other donors' samples.

This clone was seen only a few times. The chain recombines TRBV30 with TRBJ1-5; D not certain. The V and J ends lost 0 bases and 4 bases respectively, with 13 bases between them. This CDR3 has 15 amino acids. The V gene's germline CDR1 is GTSNPN and CDR2 SVGIG (reference sequence). The CDR3 nucleotides are TGTGCCTGGAGTGTACTGCCAGATACTAATCAGCCCCAGCATTTT. Translated, it gives CAWSVLPDTNQPQHF.

J is TRBJ2-2 and V is TRBV30; weak D call: TRBD2 (5 bases). Looked up from germline, CDR1 is GTSNPN and CDR2 is SVGIG (reference sequence). This CDR3 contains 13 residues. The V end was cut by 0 bases, the J end by 5 bases, with 7 bases between. The DNA of the CDR3 is TGTGCCTGGAGTGTACTAGTTACCGGGGAGCTGTTTTTT. This gives the protein CAWSVLVTGELFF. The entire variable domain, with the rest obtained from reference TRBV30 and TRBJ2-2, is as follows: SQTIHQWPATLVQPVGSPLSLECTVEGTSNPNLYWYRQAAGRGLQLLFYSVGIGQISSEVPQNLSASRPQDRQFILSSKKLLLSDSGFYLCAWSVLVTGELFFGEGSRLTVL.

The V call is TRBV5-1, the J call TRBJ2-1; D is tentatively TRBD1 or TRBD2 (6 bases each). Trimming pared 1 base from V and 5 bases from J, leaving 10 bases between. Germline values: CDR1 SGHRS, CDR2 YFSETQ. The CDR3 is made up of 14 amino acids. The CDR3: CASSLRRGDNEQFF. The CDR3 DNA sequence: TGCGCCAGCAGCTTGCGAAGGGGGGACAATGAGCAGTTCTTC.

The chain combines TRBV4-3 with TRBJ2-7; TRBD2 agrees at 14 bases. Germline V gene lookup returns CDR1 LGHNA and CDR2 YSLEER. The length of the CDR3 is 16 residues. J gave up 5 bases and V 1 base, and 4 bases lay outside the gene matches. The CDR3 loop is CASSQAPGLAGDEQYF. CDR3 DNA sequence: TGCGCCAGCAGCCAAGCACCGGGACTAGCGGGAGACGAGCAGTACTTC.

This clone was observed a single time. This chain links TRBV4-1 with TRBJ2-7, with D unresolved. V shed 4 bases and J shed 2 bases, with 6 bases lying between them. The germline CDR1 and CDR2 sequences are MGHRA and YSYEKL. This CDR3 is 12 amino acids long. The CDR3 DNA is TGCGCCAGCAGCCCGCGAGCCTACGAGCAGTACTTC. Amino acids: CASSPRAYEQYF.

This clone was seen once. The CDR3 nucleotides are TGTGCCAGCAGCGTGGGTGGGGGAACCTACAATGAGCAGTTCTTC. Its protein product is CASSVGGGTYNEQFF. The rearrangement joins TRBV9 to TRBJ2-1; D may match TRBD1 or TRBD2 (5 bases each). The germline V gene encodes CDR1 SGDLS and CDR2 YYNGEE. The V end was cut by 2 bases, the J end by 2 bases, with 11 bases between. There are 15 residues in the CDR3.

On this clone: A far more abundant clone sits one base away, making this likely a read error. The rearrangement uses TRBV5-4 and TRBJ1-2; 7 nucleotides line up with TRBD1. The CDR3 is 15 amino acids. CDR1 and CDR2 from the germline V gene are SGHNT and YYREEE (reference sequence). The CDR3 coding sequence is TGTGCCAGCAGCCTCGGGGACAGAGCTAACTATGGCCACACCTTC. Translated, it gives CASSLGDRANYGHTF.

This clone showed up just once. The chain joins TRBV15 to TRBJ2-2; D gene uncertain. V shed 0 bases and J shed 7 bases, with 9 bases lying between them. The CDR3 covers 14 residues. Germline V gives CDR1 LNHNV, CDR2 YYDKDF (reference sequence). Here the CDR3 DNA reads TGTGCCACCAGCAGAGATTCGGGTTACGGGGAGCTGTTTTTT. Translation: CATSRDSGYGELFF.

The chain combines TRBV7-6 with TRBJ2-7, with D hard to call. The length of the CDR3 is 14 residues. The V end lost 3 bases, the J end lost 5 bases, and 14 bases lay between the germline ends. The germline V gene encodes CDR1 SGHVS and CDR2 FNYEAQ. The DNA of the CDR3 is TGTGCCAGCAGCTTTGTTTTTAATGCGAACGAGCAGTACTTC. This translates into CASSFVFNANEQYF.

V and J are TRBV6-6 and TRBJ2-7; TRBD1 matches 7 bases. From germline, CDR1 is MNHNY and CDR2 SVGAGI (reference sequence). The V segment lost 2 bases and the J segment 2 bases; nucleotides outside the gene matches: 9. There are 16 residues in the CDR3. For the CDR3, the DNA is TGTGCCAGCAGTTACGGGTGGACAGGCCCTGCCTACGAGCAGTACTTC. Amino acids: CASSYGWTGPAYEQYF.

CDR3 in amino acids: CATGTGVSYEQYF. CDR3 bases: TGTGCCACCGGGACAGGGGTTTCCTACGAGCAGTACTTC. This chain links TRBV19 with TRBJ2-7; 10 bases agree with TRBD1. J lost 1 base, V lost 10 bases, and 4 bases had no gene match. The CDR3 has 13 residues. The germline CDR1 and CDR2 sequences are LNHDA and SQIVND (reference sequence).

This sequence joins TRBV7-9 and TRBJ2-7, with D unclear. Per the germline V gene, CDR1 is SEHNR and CDR2 is FQNEAQ (reference sequence). The CDR3 is 15 amino acids. V dropped 5 bases and J dropped 5 bases, with 19 bases sitting between them. The CDR3 here is CASSQARLSLDEQYF. CDR3 DNA sequence: TGTGCCAGCAGCCAAGCCCGACTGTCCCTCGACGAGCAGTACTTC.

This clone was seen at least ten times. This sample also contains other DNA sequences that code for the same CDR3. The genes are TRBV5-1 and TRBJ2-7, with 14 bases matching TRBD2. CDR3 length: 17 amino acids. V gave up 2 bases and J gave up 0 bases; unmatched junction bases: 4. Germline CDR1 SGHRS, CDR2 YFSETQ. The CDR3 DNA sequence: TGCGCCAGCAGCTTCCGGACTAGCGGGAGGCACTCCTACGAGCAGTACTTC. Encoded protein: CASSFRTSGRHSYEQYF.

The chain uses TRBV18 and TRBJ2-1, with D possibly being TRBD2 (6 bases). Deletions cut 0 bases from V and 8 bases from J, with 11 bases between. The CDR3 has 14 amino acids. Germline V gene sequence: CDR1 KGHSH, CDR2 LQKENI. The CDR3 DNA follows: TGTGCCAGCTCACCACCGGCTCCGGGGGATGAGCAGTTCTTC. Its translation is CASSPPAPGDEQFF.

The rearrangement links TRBV5-4 to TRBJ2-1; 8 bases line up with TRBD2. Trimming cost V 3 bases and J 7 bases; bases outside gene matches: 9. The CDR3 is 15 amino acids. Germline V lookup: CDR1 SGHNT, CDR2 YYREEE (reference sequence). The CDR3 is CASSSTSGAGNEQFF. The CDR3 coding sequence is TGTGCCAGCAGCTCCACTAGCGGAGCCGGAAATGAGCAGTTCTTC.

V and J are TRBV15 and TRBJ2-1, with 14 bases identical to TRBD2. The length of the CDR3 is 16 residues. From germline, CDR1 is LNHNV and CDR2 YYDKDF (reference sequence). V trimming: 7 bases; J trimming: 6 bases; junction bases outside the gene matches: 8. The CDR3 sequence: CATNRKGLAGANEQFF. Here the CDR3 DNA reads TGTGCCACCAATAGAAAGGGACTAGCGGGGGCCAATGAGCAGTTCTTC.

The chain employs TRBV7-9 and TRBJ1-4; no clear D gene. Per the germline V gene, CDR1 is SEHNR and CDR2 is FQNEAQ (reference sequence). This CDR3 comprises 14 residues. The V end was cut by 6 bases, the J end by 8 bases, with 16 bases between. This chain's CDR3 is CASSPTSIREKLFF. CDR3 DNA: TGTGCCAGCAGTCCGACTTCTATACGGGAAAAACTGTTTTTT.

As regards this clone: A single base is all that separates this from a far larger clone, so a read error is likely. In the same sample, other DNA sequences code for this CDR3. Here the CDR3 DNA reads TGTGCCAGCAGTTACTCTAGTACAGCCTCCTACGAGCAGTACTTC. Its translation is CASSYSSTASYEQYF. This chain joins TRBV6-6 and TRBJ2-7; D unclear. The CDR3 length is 15 residues. Between the trimmed V and J ends, which lost 0 bases and 0 bases, there was a span of 9 bases. Germline CDR1 reads MNHNY; CDR2 reads SVGAGI (reference sequence).

The chain combines TRBV28 with TRBJ2-1, with TRBD2 identical over 14 bases. In germline, CDR1 is MDHEN, CDR2 SYDVKM. Trimming cost V 0 bases and J 1 base; bases outside gene matches: 5. The CDR3 sequence is 19 residues long. In nucleotides, the CDR3 is TGTGCCAGCAGTTTATGGACTAGCGGGAGGGCTCGATCCTACAATGAGCAGTTCTTC. This codes for CASSLWTSGRARSYNEQFF.

Notes on this clone: A single base is all that separates this from a far larger clone, so a read error is likely. This chain uses TRBV6-5 with TRBJ2-7; unclear D gene. Germline values: CDR1 MNHEY, CDR2 SVGAGI. CDR3 length: 13 amino acids. The CDR3 DNA sequence: TGTGCCAGCAGTTACCCCCCTACGGGCGAGCAGCACTTC. It is translated as CASSYPPTGEQHF.

The genes are TRBV5-1 and TRBJ1-5; no firm D call. Germline CDR1 and CDR2: SGHRS and YFSETQ. The CDR3 loop spans 15 amino acids. Trimming removed 0 bases at V and 4 bases at J, with 11 bases between. The CDR3 DNA follows: TGCGCCAGCAGCTTGGGGGAGGTGGGGAATCAGCCCCAGCATTTT. It specifies CASSLGEVGNQPQHF.

The J gene is TRBJ1-4, the V gene TRBV11-2; TRBD1 aligns across 8 bases. CDR3 length: 14 amino acids. Trimming at V came to 6 bases and at J to 6 bases, leaving 6 bases not matched to a gene. Per the germline V gene, CDR1 is SGHAT and CDR2 is FQNNGV. CDR3 amino acids: CASSGDRGDEKLFF. For the CDR3, the DNA is TGTGCCAGCAGTGGAGACAGGGGAGATGAAAAACTGTTTTTT.

The chain is built from TRBV5-1 and TRBJ2-1; 9 bases are a match to TRBD2. The CDR3 loop spans 14 amino acids. Looked up from germline, CDR1 is SGHRS and CDR2 is YFSETQ. With V trimmed by 4 bases and J by 6 bases, 5 bases remained unmatched. CDR3 residues: CASSTGTSSNEQFF. As DNA, the CDR3 is TGCGCCAGCAGCACCGGGACTAGCAGCAATGAGCAGTTCTTC.

This chain uses TRBV5-1 with TRBJ1-2; 7 nucleotides agree with TRBD1. Looked up from germline, CDR1 is SGHRS and CDR2 is YFSETQ. J was trimmed by 6 bases and V by 0 bases; bases with no gene match: 8. The CDR3 covers 15 residues. Here the CDR3 reads CASSLDAQGRNGYTF. CDR3 nucleotide sequence: TGCGCCAGCAGCTTGGACGCACAGGGGCGGAATGGCTACACCTTC.

The V gene is TRBV9, the J gene TRBJ2-5; TRBD2 matches at 7 bases. Germline values: CDR1 SGDLS, CDR2 YYNGEE. J was trimmed by 4 bases and V by 0 bases; bases with no gene match: 9. CDR3 length: 16 amino acids. In DNA, the CDR3 is TGTGCCAGCAGCGTAGCTGCGGGAGTAGGAGGAGAGACCCAGTACTTC. Translation: CASSVAAGVGGETQYF.

The V and J genes are TRBV11-2 and TRBJ1-2; TRBD1 matches at 8 bases. V shed 0 bases, J shed 7 bases, and the junction held 4 bases outside the gene matches. Germline CDR1 is SGHAT and CDR2 is FQNNGV. The CDR3 has 14 amino acids. The CDR3, as DNA: TGTGCCAGCAGCTTAGACAGGGGGCAGGGTGGCTACACCTTC. It specifies CASSLDRGQGGYTF.

The chain combines TRBV18 with TRBJ2-2; 9 bases are a match to TRBD2. The CDR3 sequence is 15 residues long. Germline V lookup: CDR1 KGHSH, CDR2 LQKENI. The V gene end was trimmed by 3 bases and the J gene end by 4 bases; junction bases not matched to a gene: 3. CDR3 in amino acids: CASSPLAGTTGELFF. CDR3 DNA: TGTGCCAGCTCACCTCTAGCGGGAACCACCGGGGAGCTGTTTTTT.

This clone was observed at least ten times. Other DNA sequences of this sample code for an identical CDR3. This chain links TRBV18 with TRBJ2-6, with D perhaps TRBD1 (5 bases). The CDR3 extends over 16 amino acids. Germline-derived CDR1 and CDR2 are KGHSH and LQKENI. Deletions cut 0 bases from V and 0 bases from J, with 6 bases between. The CDR3 spells CASSPPQGSGANVLTF. CDR3 DNA sequence: TGTGCCAGCTCACCACCGCAGGGCTCTGGGGCCAACGTCCTGACTTTC.